This T cell receptor (beta chain) is drawn from a study of response to subunit inactivated influenza vaccine (dated by TCRdb to the late 2010s). Background on the whole study: Deep quantitative T cell receptor repertoire profiling was used in the study to track responses to a trivalent subunit inactivated influenza vaccine. Findings and caveats that apply to the study as a whole: According to the authors, only a limited number of new T cells may be recruited by each seasonal influenza vaccination.

Trimming takes 5 bases off V and 9 bases off J; junction bases not matched to a gene: 6. Inclusive of the bounding cysteine and phenylalanine, the CDR3 is 14 residues long. Kept here is only the CDR3 DNA, which spans 42 bases and is read in frame from base 1. CDR1 and CDR2 were assigned from the germline V gene (reference sequence) as SEHNR and FQNEAQ. The library was produced with RT-PCR. Sequencer: Illumina HiSeq 2500. Clones were called with MiXCR by TCRdb after fastp trimmed the public reads at Q25, and only in-frame beta chains were retained. Rows are combined by CDR3 protein, so each entry shows the most common genes and DNA. This sample holds roughly 170,000 distinct CDR3 sequences; about 10% were observed only once. The top ten clones comprise about a tenth of the sample. Comments on this clonotype: This clone's antigen is unknown. No quality values exist for individual bases; no much larger clone is one base distant.

This clonotype was obtained from a man in his fifties who received an inactivated influenza vaccine. Donor details come from another sample of the same person, matched by shared clones. The source material was non-naive T cells sorted from PBMCs, sampled on the day of vaccination. What this sample's cell subset or site label stands for: memory T cell fraction. The V and J genes are TRBV7-9 and TRBJ2-1; 11 central bases correspond to TRBD1. The nucleotide sequence is given as TGTGCCAGCAGCACGGGACAGGGGGTTTTTGAGCAGTTCTTC. This codes for CASSTGQGVFEQFF.